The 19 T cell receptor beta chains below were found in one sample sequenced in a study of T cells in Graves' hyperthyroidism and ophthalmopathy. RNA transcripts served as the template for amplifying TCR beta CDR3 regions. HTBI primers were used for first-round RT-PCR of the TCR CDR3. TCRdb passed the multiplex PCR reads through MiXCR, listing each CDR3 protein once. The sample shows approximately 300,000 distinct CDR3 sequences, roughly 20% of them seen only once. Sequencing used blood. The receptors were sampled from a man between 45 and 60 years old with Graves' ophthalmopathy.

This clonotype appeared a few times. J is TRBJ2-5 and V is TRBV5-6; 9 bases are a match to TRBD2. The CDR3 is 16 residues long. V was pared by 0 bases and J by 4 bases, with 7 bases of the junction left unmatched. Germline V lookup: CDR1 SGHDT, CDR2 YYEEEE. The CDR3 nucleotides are TGTGCCAGCAGCTTGGAGCCTAGCGGGGCCCGAGAGACCCAGTACTTC. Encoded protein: CASSLEPSGARETQYF.

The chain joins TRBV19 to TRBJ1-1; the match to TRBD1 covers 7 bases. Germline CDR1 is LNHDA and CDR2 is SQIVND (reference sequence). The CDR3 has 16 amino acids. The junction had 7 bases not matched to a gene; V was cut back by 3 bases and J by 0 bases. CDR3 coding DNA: TGTGCCAGTAGTATCAGGGGGGTGGCGATGAACACTGAAGCTTTCTTT. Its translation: CASSIRGVAMNTEAFF.

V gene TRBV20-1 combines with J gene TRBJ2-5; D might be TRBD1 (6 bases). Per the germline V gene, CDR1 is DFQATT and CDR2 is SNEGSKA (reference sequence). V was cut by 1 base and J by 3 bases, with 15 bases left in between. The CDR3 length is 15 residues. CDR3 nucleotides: TGCAGTGCTAGAGGGGATTCGGGACATAAAGAGACCCAGTACTTC. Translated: CSARGDSGHKETQYF.

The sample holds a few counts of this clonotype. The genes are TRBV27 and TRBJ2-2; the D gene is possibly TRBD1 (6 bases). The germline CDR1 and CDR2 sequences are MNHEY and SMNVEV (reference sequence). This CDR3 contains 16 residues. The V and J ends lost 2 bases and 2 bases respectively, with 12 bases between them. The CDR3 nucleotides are TGTGCCAGCAGTTTAAGGCAGGGGAGAAACACCGGGGAGCTGTTTTTT. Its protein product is CASSLRQGRNTGELFF.

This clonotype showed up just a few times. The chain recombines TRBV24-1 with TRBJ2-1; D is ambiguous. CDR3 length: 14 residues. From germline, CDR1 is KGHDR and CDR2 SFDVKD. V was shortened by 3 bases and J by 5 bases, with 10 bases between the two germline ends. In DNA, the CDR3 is TGTGCCACCAGTGATGCCCCGAGAAACAATGAGCAGTTCTTC. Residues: CATSDAPRNNEQFF.

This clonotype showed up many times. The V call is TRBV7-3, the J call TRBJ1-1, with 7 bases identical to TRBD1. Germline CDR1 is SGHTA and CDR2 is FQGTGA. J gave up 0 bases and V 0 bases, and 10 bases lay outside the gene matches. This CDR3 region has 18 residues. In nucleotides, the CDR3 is TGTGCCAGCAGCTTAACGCTGACAGGGATTTCCATGAACACTGAAGCTTTCTTT. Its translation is CASSLTLTGISMNTEAFF.

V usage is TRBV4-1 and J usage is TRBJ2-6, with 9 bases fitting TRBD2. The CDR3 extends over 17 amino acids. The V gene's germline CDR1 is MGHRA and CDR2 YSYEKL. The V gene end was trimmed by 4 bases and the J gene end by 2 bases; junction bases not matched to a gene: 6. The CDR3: CASSLSGRKPGANVLTF. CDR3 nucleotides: TGCGCCAGCAGCCTTAGCGGGAGAAAACCTGGGGCCAACGTCCTGACTTTC.

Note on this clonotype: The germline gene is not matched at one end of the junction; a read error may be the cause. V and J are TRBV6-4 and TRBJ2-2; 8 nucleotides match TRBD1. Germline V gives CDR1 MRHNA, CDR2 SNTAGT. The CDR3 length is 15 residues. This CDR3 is CASKPWAGGVGEPFF. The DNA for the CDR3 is TGTGCCAGCAAACCGTGGGCAGGGGGCGTCGGGGAGCCGTTTTTT.

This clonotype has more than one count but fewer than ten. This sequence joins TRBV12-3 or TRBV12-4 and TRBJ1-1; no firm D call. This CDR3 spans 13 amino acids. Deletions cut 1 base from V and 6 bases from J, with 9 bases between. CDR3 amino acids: CASSLGFGAEAFF. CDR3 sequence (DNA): TGTGCCAGCAGTTTAGGATTCGGTGCTGAAGCTTTCTTT.

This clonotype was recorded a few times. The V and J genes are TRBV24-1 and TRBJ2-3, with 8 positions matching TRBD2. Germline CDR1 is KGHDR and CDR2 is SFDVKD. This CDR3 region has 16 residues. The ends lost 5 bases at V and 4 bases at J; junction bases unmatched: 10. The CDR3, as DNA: TGTGCCACCAGTGGAGATCCGGGGACTAGAGCAGATACGCAGTATTTT. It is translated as CATSGDPGTRADTQYF.

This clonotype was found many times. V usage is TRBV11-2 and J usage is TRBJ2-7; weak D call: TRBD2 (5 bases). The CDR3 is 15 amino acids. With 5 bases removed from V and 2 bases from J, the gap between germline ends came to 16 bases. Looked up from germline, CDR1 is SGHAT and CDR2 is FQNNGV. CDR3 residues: CASSRYSDWTYEQYF. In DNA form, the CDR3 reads TGTGCCAGCAGCCGATACTCGGACTGGACCTACGAGCAGTACTTC.

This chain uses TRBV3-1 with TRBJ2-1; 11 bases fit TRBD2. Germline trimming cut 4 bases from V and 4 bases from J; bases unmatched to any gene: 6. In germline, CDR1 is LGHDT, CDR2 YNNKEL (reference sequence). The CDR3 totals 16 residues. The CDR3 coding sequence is TGTGCCAGCAGCCCACGACTAGCGGGGTATTACAATGAGCAGTTCTTC. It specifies CASSPRLAGYYNEQFF.

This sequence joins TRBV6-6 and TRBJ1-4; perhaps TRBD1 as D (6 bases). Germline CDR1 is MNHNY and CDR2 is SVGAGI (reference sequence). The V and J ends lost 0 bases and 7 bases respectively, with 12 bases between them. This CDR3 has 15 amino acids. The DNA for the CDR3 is TGTGCCAGCAGTTACTCGGGGGGCGGCGTTGAAAAACTGTTTTTT. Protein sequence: CASSYSGGGVEKLFF.

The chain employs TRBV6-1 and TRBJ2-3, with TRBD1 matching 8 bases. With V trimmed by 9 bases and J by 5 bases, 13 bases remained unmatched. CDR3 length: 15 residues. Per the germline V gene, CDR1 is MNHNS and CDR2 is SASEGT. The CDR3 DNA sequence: TGTGCCAGTAGCCAGGGACAGGTTAAAATAGATACGCAGTATTTT. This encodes CASSQGQVKIDTQYF.

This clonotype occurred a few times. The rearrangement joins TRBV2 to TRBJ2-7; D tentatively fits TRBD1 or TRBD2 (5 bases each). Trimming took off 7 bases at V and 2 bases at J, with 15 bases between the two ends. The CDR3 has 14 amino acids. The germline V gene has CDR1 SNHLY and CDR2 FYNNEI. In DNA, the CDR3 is TGTGCCAGCAAGATCAGGGACGGAACCTACGAGCAGTACTTC. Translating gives CASKIRDGTYEQYF.

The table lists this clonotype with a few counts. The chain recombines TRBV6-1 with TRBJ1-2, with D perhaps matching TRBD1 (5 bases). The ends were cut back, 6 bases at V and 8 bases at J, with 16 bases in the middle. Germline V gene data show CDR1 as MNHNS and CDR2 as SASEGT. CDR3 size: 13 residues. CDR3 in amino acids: CASRSGGFGGYTF. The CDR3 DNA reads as TGTGCCAGCAGGTCGGGGGGGTTTGGAGGCTACACCTTC.

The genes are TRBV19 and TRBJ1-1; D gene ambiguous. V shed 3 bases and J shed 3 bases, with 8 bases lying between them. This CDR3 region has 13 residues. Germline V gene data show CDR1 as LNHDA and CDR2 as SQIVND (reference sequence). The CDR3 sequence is CASSMGRYTEAFF. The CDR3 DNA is TGTGCCAGTAGTATGGGGAGATACACTGAAGCTTTCTTT. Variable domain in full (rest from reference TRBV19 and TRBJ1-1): DGGITQSPKYLFRKEGQNVTLSCEQNLNHDAMYWYRQDPGQGLRLIYYSQIVNDFQKGDIAEGYSVSREKKESFPLTVTSAQKNPTAFYLCASSMGRYTEAFFGQGTRLTVV.

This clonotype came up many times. The CDR3 here is CASSPTGLDTDTQYF. DNA of the CDR3: TGTGCCAGCAGCCCCACCGGACTAGACACAGATACGCAGTATTTT. This chain connects TRBV7-2 to TRBJ2-3, with 7 bases lining up with TRBD2. CDR3 length: 15 residues. Trimming at V came to 5 bases and at J to 2 bases, leaving 7 bases not matched to a gene. Germline-derived CDR1 and CDR2 are SGHTA and FQGNSA.

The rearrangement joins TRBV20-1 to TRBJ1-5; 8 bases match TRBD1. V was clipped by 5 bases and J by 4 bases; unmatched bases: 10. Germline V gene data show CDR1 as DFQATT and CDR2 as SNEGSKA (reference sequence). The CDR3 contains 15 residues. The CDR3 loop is CSARSQDRANQPQHF. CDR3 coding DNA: TGCAGTGCTCGATCTCAGGACAGGGCTAATCAGCCCCAGCATTTT.